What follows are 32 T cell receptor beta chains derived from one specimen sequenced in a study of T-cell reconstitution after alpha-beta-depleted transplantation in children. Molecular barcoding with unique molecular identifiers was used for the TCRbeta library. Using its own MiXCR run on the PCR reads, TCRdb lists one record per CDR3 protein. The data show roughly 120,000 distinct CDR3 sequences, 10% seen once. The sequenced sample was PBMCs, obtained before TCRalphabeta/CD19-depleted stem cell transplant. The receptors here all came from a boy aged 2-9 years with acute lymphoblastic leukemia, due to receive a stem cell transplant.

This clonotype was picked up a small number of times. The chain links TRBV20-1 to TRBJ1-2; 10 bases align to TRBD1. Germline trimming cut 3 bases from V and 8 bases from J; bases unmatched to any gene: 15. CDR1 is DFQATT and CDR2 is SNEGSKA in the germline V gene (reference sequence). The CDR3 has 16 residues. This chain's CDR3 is CSARASGTGVFQGYTF. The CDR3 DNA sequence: TGCAGTGCTAGGGCCTCCGGGACAGGGGTGTTTCAGGGCTACACCTTC.

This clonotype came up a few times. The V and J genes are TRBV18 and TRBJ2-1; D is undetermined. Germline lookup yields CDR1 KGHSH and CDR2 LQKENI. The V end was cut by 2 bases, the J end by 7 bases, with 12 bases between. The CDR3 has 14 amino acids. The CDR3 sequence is CASSPRTPPNEQFF. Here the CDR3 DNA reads TGTGCCAGCTCACCAAGAACTCCCCCGAATGAGCAGTTCTTC. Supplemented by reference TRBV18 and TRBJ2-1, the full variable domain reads NAGVMQNPRHLVRRRGQEARLRCSPMKGHSHVYWYRQLPEEGLKFMVYLQKENIIDESGMPKERFSAEFPKEGPSILRIQQVVRGDSAAYFCASSPRTPPNEQFFGPGTRLTVL.

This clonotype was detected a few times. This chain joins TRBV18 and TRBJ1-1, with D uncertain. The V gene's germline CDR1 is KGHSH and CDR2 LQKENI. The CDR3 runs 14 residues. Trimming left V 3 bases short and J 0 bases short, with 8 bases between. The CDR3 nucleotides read TGTGCCAGCTCACCGGCACGGATGAACACTGAAGCTTTCTTT. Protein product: CASSPARMNTEAFF.

DNA for the CDR3: TGCGCCAGCAGCTATTCGACGATCGGGACAGGGGATGTAGAGCAGTACTTC. It codes for CASSYSTIGTGDVEQYF. The J gene is TRBJ2-7, the V gene TRBV5-1; 10 bases agree with TRBD1. The CDR3 extends over 17 amino acids. Germline loops: CDR1 SGHRS, CDR2 YFSETQ. V was clipped by 3 bases and J by 7 bases; unmatched bases: 16.

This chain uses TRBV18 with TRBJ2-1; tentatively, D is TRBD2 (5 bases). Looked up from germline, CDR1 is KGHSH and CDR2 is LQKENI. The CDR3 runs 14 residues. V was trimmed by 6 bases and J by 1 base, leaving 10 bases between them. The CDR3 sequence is CASSVLGSYNEQFF. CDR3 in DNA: TGTGCCAGCTCCGTACTAGGATCCTACAATGAGCAGTTCTTC.

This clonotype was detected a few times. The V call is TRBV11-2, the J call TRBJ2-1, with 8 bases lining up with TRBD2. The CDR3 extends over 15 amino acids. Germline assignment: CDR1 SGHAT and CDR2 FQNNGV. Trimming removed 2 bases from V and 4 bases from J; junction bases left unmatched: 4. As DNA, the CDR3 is TGTGCCAGCAGCTTACTCAGCGGGGGTTACAATGAGCAGTTCTTC. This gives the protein CASSLLSGGYNEQFF.

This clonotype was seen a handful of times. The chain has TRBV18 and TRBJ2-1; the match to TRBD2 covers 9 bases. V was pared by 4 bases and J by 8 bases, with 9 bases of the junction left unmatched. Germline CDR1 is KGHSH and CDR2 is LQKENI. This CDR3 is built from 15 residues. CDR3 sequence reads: CASSRAGGPVDEQFF. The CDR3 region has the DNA TGTGCCAGCTCACGGGCGGGAGGGCCAGTTGATGAGCAGTTCTTC. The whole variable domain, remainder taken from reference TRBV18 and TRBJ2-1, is NAGVMQNPRHLVRRRGQEARLRCSPMKGHSHVYWYRQLPEEGLKFMVYLQKENIIDESGMPKERFSAEFPKEGPSILRIQQVVRGDSAAYFCASSRAGGPVDEQFFGPGTRLTVL.

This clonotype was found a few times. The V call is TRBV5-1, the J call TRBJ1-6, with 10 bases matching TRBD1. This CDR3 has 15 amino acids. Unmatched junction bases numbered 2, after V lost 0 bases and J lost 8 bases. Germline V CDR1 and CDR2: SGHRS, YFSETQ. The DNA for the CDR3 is TGCGCCAGCAGCTTGGAAGGGACAGGGGATTCACCCCTCCACTTT. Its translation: CASSLEGTGDSPLHF.

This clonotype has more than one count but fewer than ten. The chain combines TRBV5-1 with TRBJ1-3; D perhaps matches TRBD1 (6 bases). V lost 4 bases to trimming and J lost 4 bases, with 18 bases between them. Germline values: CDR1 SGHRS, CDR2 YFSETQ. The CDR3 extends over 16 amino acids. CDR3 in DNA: TGCGCCAGCAGCCCAGGGCGGGGGGCATCGGGAAACACCATATATTTT. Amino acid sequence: CASSPGRGASGNTIYF.

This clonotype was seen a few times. The CDR3 here is CSARESWDRRYNEQFF. CDR3 coding DNA: TGCAGTGCTAGAGAATCCTGGGACAGGCGTTACAATGAGCAGTTCTTC. The V call is TRBV20-1, the J call TRBJ2-1; 8 bases are shared with TRBD1. The CDR3 consists of 16 residues. J was trimmed by 4 bases and V by 0 bases; bases with no gene match: 8. Germline CDR1 is DFQATT and CDR2 is SNEGSKA (reference sequence).

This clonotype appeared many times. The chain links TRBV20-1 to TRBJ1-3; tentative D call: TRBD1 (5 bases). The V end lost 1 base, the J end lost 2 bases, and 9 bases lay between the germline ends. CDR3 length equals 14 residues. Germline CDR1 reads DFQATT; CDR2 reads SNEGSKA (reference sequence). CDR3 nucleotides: TGCAGTGCTAGAGGGGGACTCACTGGAAACACCATATATTTT. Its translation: CSARGGLTGNTIYF.

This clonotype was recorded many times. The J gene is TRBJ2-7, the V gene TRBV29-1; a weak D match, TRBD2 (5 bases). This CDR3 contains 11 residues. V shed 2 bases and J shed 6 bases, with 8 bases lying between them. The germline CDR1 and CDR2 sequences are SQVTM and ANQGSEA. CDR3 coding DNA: TGCAGCGTTGAATCGGGGTCCGAGCAGTACTTC. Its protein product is CSVESGSEQYF.

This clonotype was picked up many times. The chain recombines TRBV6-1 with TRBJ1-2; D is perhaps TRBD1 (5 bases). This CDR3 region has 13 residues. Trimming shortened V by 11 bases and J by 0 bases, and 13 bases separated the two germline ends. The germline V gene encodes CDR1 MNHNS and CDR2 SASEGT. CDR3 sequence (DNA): TGTGCCGTCCGGACGGACACTAACTATGGCTACACCTTC. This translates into CAVRTDTNYGYTF.

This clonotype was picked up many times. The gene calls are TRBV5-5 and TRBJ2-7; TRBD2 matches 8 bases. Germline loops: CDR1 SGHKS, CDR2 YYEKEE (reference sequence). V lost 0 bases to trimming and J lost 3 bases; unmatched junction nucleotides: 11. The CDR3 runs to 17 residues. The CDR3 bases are TGTGCCAGCAGCTTGGCCCAGGGGCTAGCGGGCCACTACGAGCAGTACTTC. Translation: CASSLAQGLAGHYEQYF.

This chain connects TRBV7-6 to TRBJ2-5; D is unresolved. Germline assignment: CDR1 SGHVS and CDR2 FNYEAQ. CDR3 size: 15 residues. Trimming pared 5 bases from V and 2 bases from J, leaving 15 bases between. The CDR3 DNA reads TGTGCCAGCAGCCCCCGGTCCTCTACACAAGAGACCCAGTACTTC. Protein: CASSPRSSTQETQYF.

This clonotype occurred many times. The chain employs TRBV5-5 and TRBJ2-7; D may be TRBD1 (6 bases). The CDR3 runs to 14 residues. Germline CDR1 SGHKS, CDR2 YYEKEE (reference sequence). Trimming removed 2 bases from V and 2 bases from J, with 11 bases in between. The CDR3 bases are TGTGCCAGCAGCTTACAGGGTCCGGCCTACGAGCAGTACTTC. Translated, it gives CASSLQGPAYEQYF.

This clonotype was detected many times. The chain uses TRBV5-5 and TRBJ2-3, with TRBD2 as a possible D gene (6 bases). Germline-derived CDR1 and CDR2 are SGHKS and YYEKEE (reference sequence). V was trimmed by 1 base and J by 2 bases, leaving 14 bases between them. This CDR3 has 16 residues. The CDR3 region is CASSLRSAGPTDTQYF. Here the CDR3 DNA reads TGTGCCAGCAGCTTGAGGTCTGCGGGGCCCACAGATACGCAGTATTTT. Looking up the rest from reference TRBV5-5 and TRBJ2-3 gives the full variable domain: DAGVTQSPTHLIKTRGQQVTLRCSPISGHKSVSWYQQVLGQGPQFIFQYYEKEERGRGNFPDRFSARQFPNYSSELNVNALLLGDSALYLCASSLRSAGPTDTQYFGPGTRLTVL.

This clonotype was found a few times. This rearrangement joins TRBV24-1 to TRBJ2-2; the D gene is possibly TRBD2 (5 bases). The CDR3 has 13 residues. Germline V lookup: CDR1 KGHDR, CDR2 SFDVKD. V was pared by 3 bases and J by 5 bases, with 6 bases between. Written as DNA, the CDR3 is TGTGCCACCAGTGATCGAGGGACCGGGGAGCTGTTTTTT. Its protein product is CATSDRGTGELFF.

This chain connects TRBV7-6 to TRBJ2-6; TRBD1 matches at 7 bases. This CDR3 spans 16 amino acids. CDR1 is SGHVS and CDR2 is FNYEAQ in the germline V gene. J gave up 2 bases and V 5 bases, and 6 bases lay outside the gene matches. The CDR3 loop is CASSPSDRAGANVLTF. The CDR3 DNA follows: TGTGCCAGCAGCCCGAGCGACAGGGCTGGGGCCAACGTCCTGACTTTC.

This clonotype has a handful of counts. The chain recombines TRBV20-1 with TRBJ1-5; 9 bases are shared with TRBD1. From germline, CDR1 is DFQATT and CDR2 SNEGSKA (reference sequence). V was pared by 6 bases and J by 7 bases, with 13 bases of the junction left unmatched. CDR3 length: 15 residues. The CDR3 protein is CSALPLRGQGQPQHF. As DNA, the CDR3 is TGCAGTGCCCTTCCCCTCCGGGGACAGGGACAGCCCCAGCATTTT.

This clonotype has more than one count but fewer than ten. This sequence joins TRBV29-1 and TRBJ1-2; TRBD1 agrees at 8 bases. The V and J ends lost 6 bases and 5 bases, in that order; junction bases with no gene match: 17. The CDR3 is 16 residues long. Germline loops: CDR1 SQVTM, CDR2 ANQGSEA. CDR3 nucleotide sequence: TGCAGCGTCGAAAGGACAGGGAGGGACCTCGGGTATGGCTACACCTTC. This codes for CSVERTGRDLGYGYTF.

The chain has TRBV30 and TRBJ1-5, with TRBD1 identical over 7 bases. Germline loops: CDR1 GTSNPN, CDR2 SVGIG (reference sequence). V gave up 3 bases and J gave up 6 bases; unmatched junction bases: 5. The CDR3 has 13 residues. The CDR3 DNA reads TGTGCCTGGAGCCCTGACAGGGTTCAGCCCCAGCATTTT. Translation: CAWSPDRVQPQHF.

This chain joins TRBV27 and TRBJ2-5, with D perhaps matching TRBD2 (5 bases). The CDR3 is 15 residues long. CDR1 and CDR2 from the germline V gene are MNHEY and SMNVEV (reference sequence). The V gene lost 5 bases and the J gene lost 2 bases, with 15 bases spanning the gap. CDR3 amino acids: CASSPTPSGQETQYF. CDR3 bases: TGTGCCAGCAGTCCCACCCCCAGCGGACAAGAGACCCAGTACTTC.

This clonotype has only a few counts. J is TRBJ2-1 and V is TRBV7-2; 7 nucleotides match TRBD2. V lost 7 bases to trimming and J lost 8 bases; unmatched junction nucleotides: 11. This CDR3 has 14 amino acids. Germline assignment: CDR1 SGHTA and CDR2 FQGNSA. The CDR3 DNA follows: TGTGCCAGCACCAAGGGGACTATCTTCCATGAGCAGTTCTTC. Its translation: CASTKGTIFHEQFF.

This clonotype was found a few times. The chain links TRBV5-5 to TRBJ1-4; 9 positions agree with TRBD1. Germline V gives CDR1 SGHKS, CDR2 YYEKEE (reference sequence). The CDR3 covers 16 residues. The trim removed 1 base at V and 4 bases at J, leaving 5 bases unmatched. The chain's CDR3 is CASSLWGQGHNEKLFF. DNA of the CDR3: TGTGCCAGCAGCTTGTGGGGACAGGGTCATAATGAAAAACTGTTTTTT.

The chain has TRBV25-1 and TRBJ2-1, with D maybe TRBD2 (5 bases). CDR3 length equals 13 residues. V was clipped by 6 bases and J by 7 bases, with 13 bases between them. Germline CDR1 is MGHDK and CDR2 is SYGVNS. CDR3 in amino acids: CASRDSHLNEQFF. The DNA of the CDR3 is TGTGCCAGCAGGGACTCTCATCTGAATGAGCAGTTCTTC.

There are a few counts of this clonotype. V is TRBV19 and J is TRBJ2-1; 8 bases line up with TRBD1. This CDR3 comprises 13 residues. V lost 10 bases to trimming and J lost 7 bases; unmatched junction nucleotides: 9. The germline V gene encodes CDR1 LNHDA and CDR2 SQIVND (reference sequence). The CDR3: CATGQGDSNEQFF. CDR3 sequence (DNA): TGTGCCACTGGACAGGGAGATTCTAATGAGCAGTTCTTC.

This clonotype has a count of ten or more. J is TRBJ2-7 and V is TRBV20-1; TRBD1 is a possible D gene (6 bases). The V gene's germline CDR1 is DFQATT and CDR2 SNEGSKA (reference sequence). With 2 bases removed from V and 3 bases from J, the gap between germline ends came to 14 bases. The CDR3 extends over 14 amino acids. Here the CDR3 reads CSARSRGRGYEQYF. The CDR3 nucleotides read TGCAGTGCTAGAAGCAGGGGCCGGGGCTACGAGCAGTACTTC.

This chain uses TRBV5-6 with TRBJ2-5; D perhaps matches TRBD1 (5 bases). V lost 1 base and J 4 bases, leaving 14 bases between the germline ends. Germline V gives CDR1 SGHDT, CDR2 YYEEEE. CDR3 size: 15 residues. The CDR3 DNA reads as TGTGCCAGCAGCTTGTTTATTAGGGGCGCAGAGACCCAGTACTTC. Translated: CASSLFIRGAETQYF.

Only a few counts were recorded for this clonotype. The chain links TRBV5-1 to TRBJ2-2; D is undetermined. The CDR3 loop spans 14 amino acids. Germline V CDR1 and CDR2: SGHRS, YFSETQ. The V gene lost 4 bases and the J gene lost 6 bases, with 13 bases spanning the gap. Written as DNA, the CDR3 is TGCGCCAGCAGCGTGGACCGGATTCCCGGGGAGCTGTTTTTT. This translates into CASSVDRIPGELFF.

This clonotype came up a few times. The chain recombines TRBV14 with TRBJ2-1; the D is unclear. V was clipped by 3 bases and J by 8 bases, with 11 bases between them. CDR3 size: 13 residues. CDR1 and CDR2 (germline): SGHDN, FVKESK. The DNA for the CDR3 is TGTGCCAGCAGCCAGACCAGCGTTCATGAGCAGTTCTTC. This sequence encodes CASSQTSVHEQFF.

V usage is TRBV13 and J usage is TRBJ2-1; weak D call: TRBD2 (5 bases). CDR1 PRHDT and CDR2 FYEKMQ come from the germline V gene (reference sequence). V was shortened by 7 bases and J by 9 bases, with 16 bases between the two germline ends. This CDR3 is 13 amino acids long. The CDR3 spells CASTFYWAGEQFF. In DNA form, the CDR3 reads TGTGCCAGCACCTTCTACTGGGCGGGTGAGCAGTTCTTC.